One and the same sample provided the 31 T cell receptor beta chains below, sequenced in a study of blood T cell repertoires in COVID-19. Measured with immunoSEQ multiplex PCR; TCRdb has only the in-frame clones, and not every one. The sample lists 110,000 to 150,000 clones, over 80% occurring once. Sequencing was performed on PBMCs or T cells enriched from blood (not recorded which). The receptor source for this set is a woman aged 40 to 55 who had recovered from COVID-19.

CDR3 nucleotides: TGTGCCAGCACTCGTCGGGACAGCACCTACGAGCAGTACTTC. Encoded protein: CASTRRDSTYEQYF. The V gene is TRBV5-6, the J gene TRBJ2-7; 7 bases are a match to TRBD1. From germline, CDR1 is SGHDT and CDR2 YYEEEE. The CDR3 extends over 14 amino acids. The trim removed 6 bases at V and 2 bases at J, leaving 8 bases unmatched.

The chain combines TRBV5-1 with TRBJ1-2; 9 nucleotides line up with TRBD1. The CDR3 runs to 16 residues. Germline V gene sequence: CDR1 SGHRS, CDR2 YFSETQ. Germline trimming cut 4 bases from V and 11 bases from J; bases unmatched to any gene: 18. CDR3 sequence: CASSQSGPGTGRSYTF. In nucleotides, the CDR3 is TGCGCCAGCAGCCAAAGTGGCCCGGGGACAGGGCGTTCGTACACCTTC.

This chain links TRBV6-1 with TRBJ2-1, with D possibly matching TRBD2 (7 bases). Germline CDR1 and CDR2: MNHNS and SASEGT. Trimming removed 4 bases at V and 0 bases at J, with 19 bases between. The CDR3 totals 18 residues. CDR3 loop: CASSGGTVGGRSYNEQFF. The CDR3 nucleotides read TGTGCCAGCAGTGGAGGGACGGTCGGGGGGCGCTCCTACAATGAGCAGTTCTTC.

The CDR3 DNA reads as TGTGCCAGCAGCGCAGGGGCTATCGGGGGGCAGCCCCAGCATTTT. The encoded protein is CASSAGAIGGQPQHF. The rearrangement links TRBV2 to TRBJ1-5; maybe TRBD1 (6 bases). Germline V CDR1 and CDR2: SNHLY, FYNNEI. This CDR3 is built from 15 residues. The ends were cut back, 6 bases at V and 7 bases at J, with 19 bases in the middle.

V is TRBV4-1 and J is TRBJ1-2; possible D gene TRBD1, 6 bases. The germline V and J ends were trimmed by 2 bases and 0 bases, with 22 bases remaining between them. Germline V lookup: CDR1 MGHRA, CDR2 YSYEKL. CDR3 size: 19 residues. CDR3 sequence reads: CASSQPQSRRGGTNYGYTF. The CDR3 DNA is TGCGCCAGCAGCCAACCCCAGTCACGCAGGGGAGGGACTAACTATGGCTACACCTTC.

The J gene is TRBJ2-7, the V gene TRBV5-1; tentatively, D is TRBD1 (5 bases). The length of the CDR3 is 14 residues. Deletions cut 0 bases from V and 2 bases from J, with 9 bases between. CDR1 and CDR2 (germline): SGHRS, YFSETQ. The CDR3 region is CASSLVAGPYEQYF. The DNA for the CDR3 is TGCGCCAGCAGCTTGGTCGCAGGGCCCTACGAGCAGTACTTC.

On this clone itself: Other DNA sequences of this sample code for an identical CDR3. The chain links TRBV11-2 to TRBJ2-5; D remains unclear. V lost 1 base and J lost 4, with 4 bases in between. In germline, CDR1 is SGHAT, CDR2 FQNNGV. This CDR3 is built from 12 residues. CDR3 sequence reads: CASSLAGETQYF. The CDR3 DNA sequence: TGTGCCAGCAGCTTAGCGGGAGAGACCCAGTACTTC.

The CDR3 DNA is TGCGCCAGCAGCTTTAATAACGCAGGCAGGATTTTTCGAGGGACTGAAGCTTTCTTT. This gives the protein CASSFNNAGRIFRGTEAFF. V is TRBV5-1 and J is TRBJ1-1; D unclear. V gave up 2 bases and J gave up 5 bases, with 28 bases separating them. Germline V gives CDR1 SGHRS, CDR2 YFSETQ. This CDR3 is built from 19 residues.

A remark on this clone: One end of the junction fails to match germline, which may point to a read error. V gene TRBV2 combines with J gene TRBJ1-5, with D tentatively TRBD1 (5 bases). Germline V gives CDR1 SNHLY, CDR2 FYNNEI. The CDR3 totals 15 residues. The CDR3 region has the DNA TGTGCCAGCAGGGAAGACAGAAATAGCAATCAGCCCCAGCATTTT. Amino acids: CASREDRNSNQPQHF. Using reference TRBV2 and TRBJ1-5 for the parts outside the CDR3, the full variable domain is EPEVTQTPSHQVTQMGQEVILRCVPISNHLYFYWYRQILGQKVEFLVSFYNNEISEKSEIFDDQFSVERPDGSNFTLKIRSTKLEDSAMYFCASREDRNSNQPQHFGDGTRLSIL.

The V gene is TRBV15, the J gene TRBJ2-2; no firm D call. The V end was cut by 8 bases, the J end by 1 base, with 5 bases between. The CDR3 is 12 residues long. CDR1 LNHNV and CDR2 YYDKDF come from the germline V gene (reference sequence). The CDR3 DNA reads TGTGCCACCGGCGGGAACACCGGGGAGCTGTTTTTT. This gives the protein CATGGNTGELFF. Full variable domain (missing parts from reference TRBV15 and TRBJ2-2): DAMVIQNPRYQVTQFGKPVTLSCSQTLNHNVMYWYQQKSSQAPKLLFHYYDKDFNNEADTPDNFQSRRPNTSFCFLDIRSPGLGDTAMYLCATGGNTGELFFGEGSRLTVL.

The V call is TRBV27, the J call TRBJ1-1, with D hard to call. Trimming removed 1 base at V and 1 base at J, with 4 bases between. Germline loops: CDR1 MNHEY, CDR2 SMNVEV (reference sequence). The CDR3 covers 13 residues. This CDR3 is CASSLYWNTEAFF. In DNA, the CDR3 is TGTGCCAGCAGTTTATACTGGAACACTGAAGCTTTCTTT.

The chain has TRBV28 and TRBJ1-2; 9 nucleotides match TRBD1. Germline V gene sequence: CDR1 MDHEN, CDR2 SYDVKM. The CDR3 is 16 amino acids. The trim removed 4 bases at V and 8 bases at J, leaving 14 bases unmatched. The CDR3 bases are TGTGCCAGCAGTTCCCCTTGGGGACAGGGATTTTTCGGCTACACCTTC. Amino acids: CASSSPWGQGFFGYTF.

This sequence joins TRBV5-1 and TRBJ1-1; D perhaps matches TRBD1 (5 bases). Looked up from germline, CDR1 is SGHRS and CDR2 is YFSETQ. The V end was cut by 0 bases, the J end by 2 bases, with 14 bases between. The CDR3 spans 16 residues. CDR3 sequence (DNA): TGCGCCAGCAGCTTGGCCATGACAGCGACCAACACTGAAGCTTTCTTT. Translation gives CASSLAMTATNTEAFF.

CDR3 region: CASTSGTGARYGYTF. In nucleotides, the CDR3 is TGTGCCAGCACCTCCGGGACAGGGGCTCGCTATGGCTACACCTTC. The V and J genes are TRBV27 and TRBJ1-2; 10 bases agree with TRBD1. The CDR3 totals 15 residues. The V gene end was trimmed by 7 bases and the J gene end by 4 bases; junction bases not matched to a gene: 9. Germline lookup yields CDR1 MNHEY and CDR2 SMNVEV (reference sequence).

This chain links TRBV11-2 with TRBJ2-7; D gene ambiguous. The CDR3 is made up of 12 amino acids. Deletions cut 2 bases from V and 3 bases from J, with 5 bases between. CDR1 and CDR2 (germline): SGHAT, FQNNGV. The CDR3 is CASSLILYEQYF. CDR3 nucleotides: TGTGCCAGCAGCTTAATCCTCTACGAGCAGTACTTC.

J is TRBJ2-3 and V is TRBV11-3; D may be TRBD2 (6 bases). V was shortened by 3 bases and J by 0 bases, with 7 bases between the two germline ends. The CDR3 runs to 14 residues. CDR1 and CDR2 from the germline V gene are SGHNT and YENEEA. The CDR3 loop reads CASSLGGSTDTQYF. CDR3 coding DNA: TGTGCCAGCAGCTTGGGGGGTAGCACAGATACGCAGTATTTT.

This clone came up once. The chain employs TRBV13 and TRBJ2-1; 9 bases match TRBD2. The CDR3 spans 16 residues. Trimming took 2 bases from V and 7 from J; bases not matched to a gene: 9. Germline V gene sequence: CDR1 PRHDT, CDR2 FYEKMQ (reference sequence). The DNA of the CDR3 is TGTGCCAGCAGCTTATTTTCTGGCGGGAGGGAAAATGAGCAGTTCTTC. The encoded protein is CASSLFSGGRENEQFF.

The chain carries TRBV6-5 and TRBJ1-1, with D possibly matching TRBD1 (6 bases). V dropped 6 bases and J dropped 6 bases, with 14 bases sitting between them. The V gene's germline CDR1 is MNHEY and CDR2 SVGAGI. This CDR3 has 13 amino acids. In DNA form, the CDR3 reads TGTGCCAGCAGCCTACAGGGCTCTGCTGAAGCTTTCTTT. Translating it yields CASSLQGSAEAFF.

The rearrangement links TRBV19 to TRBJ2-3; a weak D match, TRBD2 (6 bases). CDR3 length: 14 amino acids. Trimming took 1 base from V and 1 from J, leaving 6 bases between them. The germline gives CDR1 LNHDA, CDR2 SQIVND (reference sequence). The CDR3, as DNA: TGTGCCAGTAGTATAGCGGGGGGCACAGATACGCAGTATTTT. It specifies CASSIAGGTDTQYF.

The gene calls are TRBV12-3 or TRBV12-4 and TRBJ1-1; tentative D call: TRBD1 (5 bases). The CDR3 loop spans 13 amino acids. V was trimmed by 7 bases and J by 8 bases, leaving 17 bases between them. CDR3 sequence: CASTGGMIREAFF. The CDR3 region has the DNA TGTGCCAGCACCGGGGGGATGATTCGCGAAGCTTTCTTT.

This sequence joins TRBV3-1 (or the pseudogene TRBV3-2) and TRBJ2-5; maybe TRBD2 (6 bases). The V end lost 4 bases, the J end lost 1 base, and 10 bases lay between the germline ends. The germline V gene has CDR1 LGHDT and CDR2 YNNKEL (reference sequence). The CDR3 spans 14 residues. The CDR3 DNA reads TGTGCCAGCAGCCCTGGGACTTTCCAAGAGACCCAGTACTTC. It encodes CASSPGTFQETQYF.

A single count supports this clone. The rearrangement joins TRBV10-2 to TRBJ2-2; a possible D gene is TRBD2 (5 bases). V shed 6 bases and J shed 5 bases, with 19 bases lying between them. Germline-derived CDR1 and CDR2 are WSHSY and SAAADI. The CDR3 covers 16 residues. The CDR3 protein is CASRPSDSDGTGELFF. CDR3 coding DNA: TGCGCCAGCAGACCTTCGGATAGCGATGGGACCGGGGAGCTGTTTTTT.

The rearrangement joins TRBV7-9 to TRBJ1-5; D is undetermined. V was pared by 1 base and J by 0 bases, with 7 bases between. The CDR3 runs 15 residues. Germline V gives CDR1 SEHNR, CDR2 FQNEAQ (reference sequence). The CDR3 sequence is CASSLGGNSNQPQHF. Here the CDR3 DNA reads TGTGCCAGCAGCTTAGGAGGAAATAGCAATCAGCCCCAGCATTTT.

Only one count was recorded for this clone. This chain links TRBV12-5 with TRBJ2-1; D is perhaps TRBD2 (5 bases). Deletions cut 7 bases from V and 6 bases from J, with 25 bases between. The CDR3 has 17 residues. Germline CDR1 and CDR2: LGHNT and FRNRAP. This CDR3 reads CASAGTPVRVSANEQFF. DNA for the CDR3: TGTGCTAGTGCGGGAACCCCGGTGCGCGTCTCTGCCAATGAGCAGTTCTTC.

In nucleotides, the CDR3 is TGCGCCAGCAGCTCCGTAAGAGGGGGCTTCTACGAGCAGTACTTC. Protein product: CASSSVRGGFYEQYF. The chain employs TRBV5-1 and TRBJ2-7, with 7 bases fitting TRBD1. Losses at the gene ends were 3 bases for V and 3 bases for J; bases not matched to a gene: 9. This CDR3 is 15 amino acids long. CDR1 and CDR2 from the germline V gene are SGHRS and YFSETQ.

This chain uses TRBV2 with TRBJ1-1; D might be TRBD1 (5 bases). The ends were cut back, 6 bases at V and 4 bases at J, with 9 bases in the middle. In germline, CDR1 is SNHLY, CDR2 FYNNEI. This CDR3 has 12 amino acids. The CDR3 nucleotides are TGTGCCAGCAGGGCAGGGCCCACTGAAGCTTTCTTT. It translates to CASRAGPTEAFF.

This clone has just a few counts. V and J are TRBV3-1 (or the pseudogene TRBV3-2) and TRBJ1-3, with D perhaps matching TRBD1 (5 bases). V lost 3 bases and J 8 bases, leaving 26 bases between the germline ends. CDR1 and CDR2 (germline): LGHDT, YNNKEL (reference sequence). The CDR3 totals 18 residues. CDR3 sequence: CASSHGKIWDPAGDTIYF. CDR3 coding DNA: TGTGCCAGCAGCCACGGAAAGATCTGGGACCCGGCGGGAGACACCATATATTTT.

The CDR3 bases are TGTGCCAGCAGTGAAGGGGAAGGGGACTACGCGGACACCGGGGAGCTGTTTTTT. This encodes CASSEGEGDYADTGELFF. The chain combines TRBV2 with TRBJ2-2; 7 positions agree with TRBD2. Germline assignment: CDR1 SNHLY and CDR2 FYNNEI. This CDR3 has 18 residues. The V gene end was trimmed by 1 base and the J gene end by 3 bases; junction bases not matched to a gene: 11.

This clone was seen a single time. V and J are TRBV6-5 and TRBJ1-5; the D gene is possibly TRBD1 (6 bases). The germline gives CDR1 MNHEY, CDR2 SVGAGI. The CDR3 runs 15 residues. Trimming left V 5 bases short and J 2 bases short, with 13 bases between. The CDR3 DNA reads TGTGCCAGCAGTAACCACAGGGTGGGCAATCAGCCCCAGCATTTT. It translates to CASSNHRVGNQPQHF.

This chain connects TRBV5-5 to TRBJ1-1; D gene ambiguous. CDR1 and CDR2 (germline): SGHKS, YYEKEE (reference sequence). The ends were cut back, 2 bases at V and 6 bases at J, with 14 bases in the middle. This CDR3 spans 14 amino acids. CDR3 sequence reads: CASSFVPEVAEAFF. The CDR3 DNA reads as TGTGCCAGCAGCTTCGTACCAGAGGTAGCTGAAGCTTTCTTT.

The CDR3 DNA reads as TGTGCCAGCAGTACAAGAAGATCTGGTGAAAAACTGTTTTTT. It specifies CASSTRRSGEKLFF. This sequence joins TRBV6-5 and TRBJ1-4; D is unclear. Germline CDR1 and CDR2: MNHEY and SVGAGI. V was cut by 5 bases and J by 7 bases, with 14 bases left in between. The length of the CDR3 is 14 residues.